This T cell receptor (beta chain) appears in the sequencing data of a study of PD-L1 blockade in urothelial cancer. Time point: pretreatment peripheral blood. The V end lost 2 bases, the J end lost 3 bases, and 11 bases lay between the germline ends. Germline assignment: CDR1 SGHTA and CDR2 FQGTGA. The CDR3 extends over 15 amino acids. Here immunoSEQ multiplex PCR was the method, and the copy in TCRdb shows in-frame clones only, minus some. The sample yields 50,000 to 65,000 clones, 81% seen once. This specimen consisted of PBMCs, obtained around atezolizumab (anti-PD-L1) treatment. This clonotype was sampled from a man between 65 and 85 years old with urothelial cancer. This rearrangement joins TRBV7-3 to TRBJ1-5, with D unresolved. The CDR3 sequence is CASSLGPGFNQPQHF. CDR3 DNA sequence: TGTGCCAGCAGCTTAGGGCCCGGATTCAATCAGCCCCAGCATTTT.